This T cell receptor beta chain was captured in a study of blood T cell repertoires in COVID-19. Study in general: PBMCs, B-cell-depleted T cells, or T cells provided the cDNA or gDNA that made up the material.

All enrollees were roughly 18 to 100 years old and from fewer than 25 US areas. Cohorts were based on clinical histories the participants reported. Two negative PCRs, clearance, or symptom resolution characterized the recovered Cohort 3 donors. Germline CDR1 is DFQATT and CDR2 is SNEGSKA (reference sequence). The CDR3 contains 15 residues. Unmatched junction bases numbered 7, after V lost 3 bases and J lost 4 bases. Produced via immunoSEQ multiplex PCR; TCRdb's table is partial and in-frame only. In the table there are 310,000 or so clones, 89% of which are singletons. Sequencing was carried out using PBMCs or T cells enriched from blood (not recorded which). This sequence was found in a woman between 40 and 50 years old who had recovered from COVID-19. The genes are TRBV20-1 and TRBJ2-3, with 10 positions matching TRBD2. DNA for the CDR3: TGCAGTGCTAGTGGGCTAGCGGGAGCACCAGATACGCAGTATTTT. It translates to CSASGLAGAPDTQYF.